This T cell receptor (beta chain) originates from a study of T cells after somatic rescue of genetic block. Germline V gene lookup returns CDR1 MNHEY and CDR2 SVGAGI. The CDR3 length is 16 residues. Trimming cost V 0 bases and J 8 bases; bases outside gene matches: 12. Measured with immunoSEQ multiplex PCR; TCRdb has only the in-frame clones, and not every one. The table records just over 14,000 clones, around 68% of them present only once. The sequenced sample consisted of peripheral blood mononuclear cells (PBMCs). The clonotype originates from a man aged 18 to 30. This chain joins TRBV6-5 and TRBJ1-2, with 7 bases aligning to TRBD1. CDR3 bases: TGTGCCAGCAGTTACTCTAAGGGGGACAGCACTCGGGGCTACACCTTC. It is translated as CASSYSKGDSTRGYTF.